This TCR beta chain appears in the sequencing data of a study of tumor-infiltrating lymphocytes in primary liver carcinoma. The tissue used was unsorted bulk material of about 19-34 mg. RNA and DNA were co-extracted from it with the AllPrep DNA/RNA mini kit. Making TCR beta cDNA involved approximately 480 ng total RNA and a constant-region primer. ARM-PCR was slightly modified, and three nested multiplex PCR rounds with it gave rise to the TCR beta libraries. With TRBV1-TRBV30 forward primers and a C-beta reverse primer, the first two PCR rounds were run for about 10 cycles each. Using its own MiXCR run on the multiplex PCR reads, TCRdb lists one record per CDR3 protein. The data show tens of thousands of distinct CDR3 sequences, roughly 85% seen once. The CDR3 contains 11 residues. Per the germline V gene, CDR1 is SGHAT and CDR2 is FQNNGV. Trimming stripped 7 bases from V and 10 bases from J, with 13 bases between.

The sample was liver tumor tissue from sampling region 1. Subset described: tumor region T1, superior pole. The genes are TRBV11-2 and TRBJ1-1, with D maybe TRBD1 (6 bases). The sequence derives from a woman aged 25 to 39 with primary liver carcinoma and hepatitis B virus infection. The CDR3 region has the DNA TGTGCCAGCAACCCCGGGACAAGAGCTTTCTTT. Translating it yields CASNPGTRAFF.